Detailed here is one T cell receptor (beta chain). Its antigen is not yet known. Within one base of it there is no much larger clone, and no base qualities were kept. These data come from a study of T cell responses to AZD1222 COVID-19 vaccine (dated by TCRdb to 2020 to 2022). General notes on the study: AZD1222 recipients whose second dose came at about 4 weeks and those whose second dose came at about 12 weeks were combined into one group, since spike-specific TCR depth and breadth did not differ between the two schedules. A total of 230 or so trial participants underwent TCR sequencing, of whom some 210 received two doses of AZD1222 and approximately 25 received two doses of the MenACWY control vaccine. Trial participants were enrolled by age into 18-55, 56-69 and 70-plus year subgroups, with roughly 150, 30 and 60 TCR-sequenced participants respectively.

Here is what the overall study found, with its caveats: No day 14 peak-response samples were available, so repertoires were characterized only after the peak T cell response. Conclusions about previously exposed vaccinees are limited because only six or seven AZD1222 recipients were SARS-CoV-2 seropositive at baseline. Reportedly, close to half of the unique spike-specific TCRs recognized epitopes lying outside the regions that are mutated in the B.1.351 and B.1.1.7 variants. In the small 56-69-year group, the increase in depth fell short of significance, most likely because of low power. CD4 TCRs associated with the vaccine covered the entire spike protein, and the dominant responses were in regions 160-218 and 743-854. Participants were mostly white British and included more females than males, and it was suggested by the authors that clonal diversity may have been underestimated. After two AZD1222 doses, both the breadth and the depth of spike-specific TCRs were significantly higher than at day 0 and than in MenACWY recipients.

The CDR3 regions of human TCRbeta chains were analyzed by immunosequencing. The study's own analysis went as follows. Repertoire TCRs were matched against a reference library of SARS-CoV-2-specific TCRs generated with the MIRA antigen-specificity platform. Breadth was defined as the fraction of unique TCRs that were SARS-CoV-2-associated, and depth was defined as the fraction of total T cells that were SARS-CoV-2-associated. Using the MIRA data, each spike-specific TCR was mapped to the spike region that the TCR reacts to and placed in a CD4 or CD8 class. Log10-transformed breadth and depth values were compared by one-way ANOVA with Sidak's multiple comparisons tests. TCRdb's version of the immuneACCESS table is confined to in-frame rearrangements and falls short of the full clone set. An unresolved V gene accounts for under half of the shortfall where checked; the remainder is of unknown origin. The DNA was the basis for D and trimming; V, J and clone size are from that table. The sample includes approximately 150,000 clones, with roughly nine tenths observed a single time. The ten largest account for 2.5% to 3% of the sample.

In the paper's terms, the time point label means: baseline before first vaccination. Samples from vaccinated people were obtained from the UK trials COV001 and COV002, which included a single-blind randomized controlled phase 2/3 trial of AZD1222 (ChAdOx1 nCoV-19) in healthy adults. For TCRbeta chain sequencing, PBMC samples were collected from trial participants at day 0 and at day 28 after the second dose. Looking up the germline V gene (reference sequence) yields CDR1 SEHNR and CDR2 FQNEAQ. There are 11 amino acids in the CDR3, from cysteine to phenylalanine inclusive. This entry keeps only the CDR3 DNA: 33 bases, framed from base 1. V is clipped by 4 bases and J by 6 bases, and the sequence between their germline boundaries is 5 bases long.

This material consisted of peripheral blood, taken on day 0 of AZD1222 vaccination. The chain was built from TRBV7-9 and TRBJ2-3, with the D gene too uncertain to name. The sequence was obtained from an adult in good health. The DNA sequence is given as TGTGCCAGCAGCTCGAGGGATACGCAGTATTTT. The encoded protein is CASSSRDTQYF.